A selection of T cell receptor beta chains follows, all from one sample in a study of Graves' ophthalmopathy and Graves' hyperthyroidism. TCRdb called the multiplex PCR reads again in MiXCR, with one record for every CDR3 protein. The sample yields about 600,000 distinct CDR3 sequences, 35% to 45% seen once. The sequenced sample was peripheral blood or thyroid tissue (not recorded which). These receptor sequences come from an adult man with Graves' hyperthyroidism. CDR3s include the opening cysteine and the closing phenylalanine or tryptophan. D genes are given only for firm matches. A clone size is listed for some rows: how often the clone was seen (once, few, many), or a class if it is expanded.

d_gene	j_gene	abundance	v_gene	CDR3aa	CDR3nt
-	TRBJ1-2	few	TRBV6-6	CASSEELGRDGYTF	TGTGCCAGCAGTGAAGAGTTAGGGAGGGACGGCTACACCTTC
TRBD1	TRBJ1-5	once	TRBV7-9	CASSLLGEDRAQPQHF	TGTGCCAGCAGCTTATTGGGGGAGGACAGGGCCCAGCCCCAGCATTTT
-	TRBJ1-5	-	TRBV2	CASSYNRDRPQHF	TGTGCCAGCAGTTATAACAGGGATCGGCCCCAGCATTTT
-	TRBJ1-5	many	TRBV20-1	CSARDPQGNQPQHF	TGCAGTGCTAGAGATCCGCAGGGGAATCAGCCCCAGCATTTT
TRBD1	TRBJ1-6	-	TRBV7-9	CASSPGTGVNSPLHF	TGCGCCAGCAGCCCCGGGACAGGGGTCAATTCACCCCTCCACTTT
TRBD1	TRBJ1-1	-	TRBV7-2	CAGSSGQANTEAFF	TGTGCCGGCAGCTCGGGACAGGCGAACACTGAAGCTTTCTTT
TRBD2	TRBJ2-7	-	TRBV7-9	CASSLTSGIYNEQYF	TGTGCCAGCAGCTTAACTAGCGGGATATACAATGAGCAGTACTTC
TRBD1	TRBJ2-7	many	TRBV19	CASSIVLGQGYEQYF	TGTGCCAGTAGTATAGTATTGGGACAGGGCTACGAGCAGTACTTC
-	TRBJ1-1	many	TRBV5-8	CASSTKRELGTEAFF	TGTGCCAGCAGTACAAAGAGGGAATTGGGCACTGAAGCTTTCTTT
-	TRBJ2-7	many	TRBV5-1	CASSLASGEWYEQYF	TGCGCCAGCAGCTTGGCCTCGGGTGAATGGTACGAGCAGTACTTC
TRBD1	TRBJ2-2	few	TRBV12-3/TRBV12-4	CASTRSRRQGTTGELFF	TGTGCCAGCACCAGATCACGGAGACAGGGTACTACCGGGGAGCTGTTTTTT
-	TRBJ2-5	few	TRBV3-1	CASSQDLRAELQETQYF	TGTGCCAGCAGCCAAGATTTAAGGGCAGAGCTCCAAGAGACCCAGTACTTC
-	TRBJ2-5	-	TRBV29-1	CSVEAGASETQYF	TGCAGCGTTGAGGCGGGGGCTTCGGAGACCCAGTACTTC
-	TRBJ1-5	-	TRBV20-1	CSARLRDSNQPQHF	TGCAGTGCTAGGCTCCGGGACAGCAATCAGCCCCAGCATTTT
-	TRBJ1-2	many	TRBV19	CASSSAGVGNYGYTF	TGTGCCAGTAGTAGCGCAGGGGTGGGGAACTATGGCTACACCTTC
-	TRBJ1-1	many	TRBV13	CASSSQGVTEAFF	TGTGCCAGCAGCTCACAGGGAGTCACTGAAGCTTTCTTT
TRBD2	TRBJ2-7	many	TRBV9	CASSVSGRRDEQYF	TGTGCCAGCAGCGTAAGCGGGAGGCGGGACGAGCAGTACTTC
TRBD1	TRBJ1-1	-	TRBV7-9	CASSQDPGQGNTEAFF	TGTGCCAGCAGCCAAGACCCGGGACAGGGGAACACTGAAGCTTTCTTT
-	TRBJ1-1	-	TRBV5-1	CASSVGAGALNTEAFF	TGTGCCAGCAGCGTAGGGGCAGGGGCATTGAACACTGAAGCTTTCTTT
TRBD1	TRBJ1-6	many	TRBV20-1	CSAAGGYESPLHF	TGCAGTGCTGCAGGGGGTTACGAGTCACCCCTCCACTTT
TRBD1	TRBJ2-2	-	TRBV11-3	CASSLDYRGFDGELFF	TGTGCCAGCAGCTTAGATTACAGGGGCTTTGACGGGGAGCTGTTTTTT
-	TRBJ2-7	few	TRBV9	CASSVGGPSYEQYF	TGTGCCAGCAGCGTCGGGGGGCCAAGCTACGAGCAGTACTTC
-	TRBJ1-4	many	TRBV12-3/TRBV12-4	CASRSAREEKLFF	TGTGCCAGCAGATCCGCCAGGGAGGAAAAACTGTTTTTT
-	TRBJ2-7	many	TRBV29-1	CSVEEPGIFAEGTYYEQYF	TGCAGCGTTGAAGAACCGGGGATATTTGCCGAGGGGACCTACTACGAGCAGTACTTC
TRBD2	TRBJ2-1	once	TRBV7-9	CASSVGLAGEHEQFF	TGTGCCAGCAGCGTAGGTTTAGCGGGAGAGCATGAGCAGTTCTTC
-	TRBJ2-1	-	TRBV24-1	CATSDPGTPGSYNEQFF	TGTGCCACCAGTGATCCTGGGACACCTGGCTCCTACAATGAGCAGTTCTTC